These 19 T cell receptor beta chains were sequenced from one sample in a study of T-cell memory formation after mild COVID-19. MiXCR, run by TCRdb on the 5' RACE reads, gives a single entry per CDR3 protein. The table includes about 27,000 distinct CDR3 sequences, 7.4% detected once. Sequenced sample: PBMCs or a T cell subset sorted from them (not recorded which). The receptors come from an adult woman who had mild COVID-19 (a few samples of this study predate the infection). Cell type and time point are not known.

This clonotype was seen at least ten times. The chain has TRBV6-5 and TRBJ1-4; 7 bases align to TRBD1. Germline V gene data show CDR1 as MNHEY and CDR2 as SVGAGI. V was pared by 7 bases and J by 8 bases, with 13 bases of the junction left unmatched. The CDR3 has 15 amino acids. This CDR3 is CASNTTGTVGEKLFF. CDR3 DNA sequence: TGTGCCAGCAACACAACCGGGACAGTGGGCGAAAAACTGTTTTTT.

The sample holds many counts of this clonotype. This chain uses TRBV4-1 with TRBJ1-5, with a tentative D call TRBD1 (5 bases). CDR1 and CDR2 from the germline V gene are MGHRA and YSYEKL. The CDR3 is made up of 15 amino acids. V lost 1 base and J lost 7, with 14 bases in between. CDR3 loop: CASSQGWGGNQPQHF. The CDR3 DNA reads as TGCGCCAGCAGCCAAGGTTGGGGGGGGAACCAGCCCCAGCATTTT.

This clonotype was observed many times. This chain uses TRBV9 with TRBJ2-3, with TRBD2 as a possible D gene (5 bases). This CDR3 spans 14 amino acids. Trimming pared 2 bases from V and 4 bases from J, leaving 11 bases between. CDR1 is SGDLS and CDR2 is YYNGEE in the germline V gene. CDR3 nucleotides: TGTGCCAGCAGCGTGCAACGGGGAGCAGATACGCAGTATTTT. Translated: CASSVQRGADTQYF.

There are many counts of this clonotype. The chain recombines TRBV7-2 with TRBJ2-1; the match to TRBD2 covers 14 bases. Germline assignment: CDR1 SGHTA and CDR2 FQGNSA. The CDR3 extends over 18 amino acids. Germline trimming cut 4 bases from V and 3 bases from J; bases unmatched to any gene: 8. CDR3 loop: CASSSTGLAGDHYNEQFF. CDR3 DNA sequence: TGTGCCAGCAGCTCTACGGGACTAGCGGGAGACCACTACAATGAGCAGTTCTTC.

This chain joins TRBV11-1 and TRBJ1-1, with D unresolved. The V end was cut by 0 bases, the J end by 7 bases, with 18 bases between. Germline assignment: CDR1 SGHAT and CDR2 FQDESV (reference sequence). There are 16 residues in the CDR3. The CDR3 sequence: CASSLAYGSSWGEAFF. The CDR3 DNA reads TGTGCCAGCAGCTTAGCCTATGGGTCCTCCTGGGGTGAAGCTTTCTTT.

By proportion, this clonotype is medium-sized. This rearrangement joins TRBV2 to TRBJ2-7; D remains unclear. The V end lost 6 bases, the J end lost 0 bases, and 9 bases lay between the germline ends. Germline CDR1 is SNHLY and CDR2 is FYNNEI. The CDR3 runs 13 residues. The DNA for the CDR3 is TGTGCCAGCAGGGACGGGCCCTCCTACGAGCAGTACTTC. It yields the protein CASRDGPSYEQYF.

This clonotype was observed many times. The chain is built from TRBV5-1 and TRBJ2-7; possible D gene TRBD1, 6 bases. This CDR3 has 14 residues. CDR1 and CDR2 from the germline V gene are SGHRS and YFSETQ. V was shortened by 0 bases and J by 1 base, with 8 bases between the two germline ends. The CDR3 DNA is TGCGCCAGCAGCTTGGCAGGGGTGTCCTACGAGCAGTACTTC. Translating gives CASSLAGVSYEQYF.

There are many counts of this clonotype. The chain joins TRBV6-7 to TRBJ2-6; 7 bases fit TRBD1. TRBV6-7 is sorted into the ORF group, with uncertain function. V gave up 9 bases and J gave up 0 bases; unmatched junction bases: 17. The CDR3 has 19 residues. DNA of the CDR3: TGTGCCAGTTTAACCGGGACAGCAAACGATAGCTCTGGGGCCAACGTCCTGACTTTC. It is translated as CASLTGTANDSSGANVLTF.

In its sample, this clonotype was seen a few times. The chain employs TRBV2 and TRBJ2-3; D may be TRBD1 (5 bases). V dropped 0 bases and J dropped 8 bases, with 15 bases sitting between them. CDR1 is SNHLY and CDR2 is FYNNEI in the germline V gene. CDR3 length: 15 residues. In DNA form, the CDR3 reads TGTGCCAGCAGTGAAGCTAGGCTCGATAGGGGTACGCAGTATTTT. Protein product: CASSEARLDRGTQYF.

This clonotype has at least ten counts. This CDR3 reads CSVGRGGISYNEQFF. The CDR3 DNA reads as TGCAGCGTGGGGCGTGGGGGGATCTCCTACAATGAGCAGTTCTTC. The V gene is TRBV29-1, the J gene TRBJ2-1, with D possibly being TRBD2 (6 bases). The CDR3 is 15 residues long. Germline V lookup: CDR1 SQVTM, CDR2 ANQGSEA. Trimming pared 6 bases from V and 0 bases from J, leaving 15 bases between.

Ten or more counts support this clonotype. The J gene is TRBJ1-1, the V gene TRBV5-4; TRBD1 might be the D (5 bases). The CDR3 runs 17 residues. The germline V gene encodes CDR1 SGHNT and CDR2 YYREEE (reference sequence). Trimming cost V 0 bases and J 0 bases, with 15 bases left between them. CDR3 DNA: TGTGCCAGCAGCTTGGGGGGTCCGGGACGGGTGAACACTGAAGCTTTCTTT. This gives the protein CASSLGGPGRVNTEAFF.

This clonotype was picked up many times. The rearrangement joins TRBV20-1 to TRBJ2-1; D unresolved. This CDR3 has 13 residues. V gave up 5 bases and J gave up 6 bases, with 14 bases separating them. Germline V gives CDR1 DFQATT, CDR2 SNEGSKA (reference sequence). CDR3 sequence reads: CSALRMGGNEQFF. The DNA for the CDR3 is TGCAGTGCTCTTAGGATGGGCGGCAATGAGCAGTTCTTC.

This clonotype counts as medium-sized. The rearrangement joins TRBV10-2 to TRBJ2-3; D perhaps matches TRBD2 (5 bases). From germline, CDR1 is WSHSY and CDR2 SAAADI. The CDR3 has 14 amino acids. V dropped 6 bases and J dropped 3 bases, with 13 bases sitting between them. CDR3 bases: TGCGCCAGCAGCTACGGGGTGGTGACAGATACGCAGTATTTT. Amino acids: CASSYGVVTDTQYF.

This clonotype was seen repeatedly, ten times or more. The chain has TRBV20-1 and TRBJ1-5; D might be TRBD1 (6 bases). Germline loops: CDR1 DFQATT, CDR2 SNEGSKA (reference sequence). This CDR3 is built from 14 residues. V was shortened by 3 bases and J by 5 bases, with 14 bases between the two germline ends. The CDR3 DNA reads TGCAGTGCTAGTCCCTCAGGGGACTATCAGCCCCAGCATTTT. Amino acids: CSASPSGDYQPQHF.

This clonotype was seen repeatedly, ten times or more. The V gene is TRBV29-1, the J gene TRBJ1-1, with a tentative D call TRBD1 (6 bases). Germline assignment: CDR1 SQVTM and CDR2 ANQGSEA. The CDR3 contains 13 residues. V lost 8 bases, J lost 2 bases, and 15 bases lay in between. The CDR3 is CSMSGQLNTEAFF. CDR3 DNA sequence: TGCAGCATGTCCGGACAGCTAAACACTGAAGCTTTCTTT.

This clonotype was observed at least ten times. The rearrangement links TRBV25-1 to TRBJ2-7; possibly TRBD2 for D (6 bases). This CDR3 spans 12 amino acids. Per the germline V gene, CDR1 is MGHDK and CDR2 is SYGVNS. V lost 9 bases and J lost 7, with 16 bases in between. CDR3 in amino acids: CASEWRVGEQYF. For the CDR3, the DNA is TGTGCCAGTGAGTGGAGGGTAGGGGAGCAGTACTTC.

This clonotype occurred many times. The chain employs TRBV9 and TRBJ2-7, with 14 bases matching TRBD2. V lost 4 bases to trimming and J lost 9 bases; unmatched junction nucleotides: 6. Germline loops: CDR1 SGDLS, CDR2 YYNGEE. The CDR3 extends over 14 amino acids. The CDR3 sequence is CASSQGTSGSWQYF. The CDR3 nucleotides are TGTGCCAGCAGCCAAGGGACTAGCGGGAGTTGGCAGTACTTC.

This clonotype has a count of ten or more. This sequence joins TRBV6-5 and TRBJ1-2; 8 bases fit TRBD1. V was clipped by 6 bases and J by 8 bases; unmatched bases: 14. Germline values: CDR1 MNHEY, CDR2 SVGAGI. This CDR3 is 15 amino acids long. CDR3 sequence: CASRKDREVFRGYTF. Here the CDR3 DNA reads TGTGCCAGCAGGAAGGACAGGGAGGTATTCCGGGGCTACACCTTC.

This clonotype was counted a few times. The chain's CDR3 is CASSWAQGYNEQFF. The DNA for the CDR3 is TGCGCCAGCAGCTGGGCACAGGGGTACAATGAGCAGTTCTTC. V gene TRBV5-1 combines with J gene TRBJ2-1, with 7 nucleotides matching TRBD1. The CDR3 sequence is 14 residues long. Germline values: CDR1 SGHRS, CDR2 YFSETQ. V was clipped by 3 bases and J by 4 bases; unmatched bases: 4. Based on the CDR3 plus reference TRBV5-1 and TRBJ2-1, the full variable domain is KAGVTQTPRYLIKTRGQQVTLSCSPISGHRSVSWYQQTPGQGLQFLFEYFSETQRNKGNFPGRFSGRQFSNSRSEMNVSTLELGDSALYLCASSWAQGYNEQFFGPGTRLTVL.